What follows are 30 T cell receptor beta chains derived from one specimen sequenced in a study of radiotherapy plus CTLA-4 blockade in lung cancer. TCRdb's copy holds only in-frame clones and misses some; the assay was immunoSEQ multiplex PCR. The table records about 60,000 clones, 75% to 85% of them present only once. The specimen comprised peripheral blood, sampled from a patient treated with radiotherapy plus ipilimumab. The receptors here all came from a human donor with non-small cell lung cancer who had a partial response to radiotherapy plus ipilimumab.

J is TRBJ2-1 and V is TRBV4-3, with TRBD2 matching over 14 bases. Losses at the gene ends were 4 bases for V and 8 bases for J; bases not matched to a gene: 4. Germline V CDR1 and CDR2: LGHNA, YSLEER. The CDR3 spans 15 residues. CDR3 loop: CASSLGLAGGDEQFF. CDR3 nucleotide sequence: TGCGCCAGCAGCCTAGGACTAGCGGGGGGAGATGAGCAGTTCTTC.

This CDR3 reads CASSPEPGLGRETQYF. The CDR3 DNA sequence: TGCGCCAGCAGCCCGGAACCTGGGTTGGGGCGGGAGACCCAGTACTTC. V gene TRBV5-1 combines with J gene TRBJ2-5, with D maybe TRBD1 (5 bases). Looked up from germline, CDR1 is SGHRS and CDR2 is YFSETQ. CDR3 size: 16 residues. V was shortened by 4 bases and J by 5 bases, with 21 bases between the two germline ends. Using reference TRBV5-1 and TRBJ2-5 for the parts outside the CDR3, the full variable domain is KAGVTQTPRYLIKTRGQQVTLSCSPISGHRSVSWYQQTPGQGLQFLFEYFSETQRNKGNFPGRFSGRQFSNSRSEMNVSTLELGDSALYLCASSPEPGLGRETQYFGPGTRLLVL.

This clone was picked up one time. This chain links TRBV5-4 with TRBJ2-7, with D maybe TRBD1 (8 bases). Germline loops: CDR1 SGHNT, CDR2 YYREEE (reference sequence). Trimming took off 0 bases at V and 2 bases at J, with 12 bases between the two ends. The CDR3 contains 15 residues. CDR3 region: CASSLEQGGPYEQYF. The CDR3 DNA reads as TGTGCCAGCAGCTTGGAACAGGGGGGGCCCTACGAGCAGTACTTC.

V gene TRBV9 combines with J gene TRBJ1-1; no reliable D call. V was cut by 0 bases and J by 4 bases, with 10 bases left in between. The CDR3 has 14 amino acids. Germline V lookup: CDR1 SGDLS, CDR2 YYNGEE. The DNA of the CDR3 is TGTGCCAGCAGCGTAGATCTGGTTAGCACTGAAGCTTTCTTT. It codes for CASSVDLVSTEAFF. Full variable domain (outside the CDR3, taken from reference TRBV9 and TRBJ1-1): DSGVTQTPKHLITATGQRVTLRCSPRSGDLSVYWYQQSLDQGLQFLIQYYNGEERAKGNILERFSAQQFPDLHSELNLSSLELGDSALYFCASSVDLVSTEAFFGQGTRLTVV.

This clone was observed a handful of times. This CDR3 is CAWSKRVGTANEKLFF. Written as DNA, the CDR3 is TGTGCCTGGAGTAAAAGAGTAGGGACAGCGAATGAAAAACTGTTTTTT. The chain combines TRBV30 with TRBJ1-4, with 7 bases fitting TRBD1. V dropped 2 bases and J dropped 5; count of bases not matched to a gene: 11. Germline CDR1 reads GTSNPN; CDR2 reads SVGIG (reference sequence). CDR3 length: 16 amino acids.

This clone appeared a single time. The chain uses TRBV4-3 and TRBJ2-3, with no clear D. Germline V gives CDR1 LGHNA, CDR2 YSLEER. The CDR3 totals 16 residues. V gave up 6 bases and J gave up 3 bases, with 19 bases separating them. The CDR3 nucleotides read TGCGCCAGCAGACCCACGCGATTCCAGACTACAGATACGCAGTATTTT. Its protein product is CASRPTRFQTTDTQYF.

This chain uses TRBV27 with TRBJ1-5, with D perhaps TRBD1 (6 bases). The CDR3 runs 15 residues. The V gene's germline CDR1 is MNHEY and CDR2 SMNVEV (reference sequence). The V and J ends lost 7 bases and 0 bases respectively, with 13 bases between them. The DNA of the CDR3 is TGTGCCAGCAAGGGACAACAACCTAGCAATCAGCCCCAGCATTTT. Residues: CASKGQQPSNQPQHF.

This chain links TRBV28 with TRBJ2-5; D might be TRBD1 (6 bases). Between the trimmed V and J ends, which lost 7 bases and 5 bases, there was a span of 20 bases. The germline CDR1 and CDR2 sequences are MDHEN and SYDVKM. The CDR3 covers 15 residues. The chain's CDR3 is CASNPGTSGRETQYF. The CDR3 nucleotides read TGTGCCAGCAATCCCGGGACATCGGGCCGGGAGACCCAGTACTTC.

The rearrangement uses TRBV14 and TRBJ1-6; D may be TRBD1 (6 bases). This CDR3 is 15 amino acids long. CDR1 and CDR2 (germline): SGHDN, FVKESK. With 9 bases removed from V and 10 bases from J, the gap between germline ends came to 22 bases. Written as DNA, the CDR3 is TGTGCCAGAGGGGGGGGGACGGGGGAAAGGTCACCCCTCCACTTT. This gives the protein CARGGGTGERSPLHF.

The V gene is TRBV12-5, the J gene TRBJ2-7; 9 bases line up with TRBD2. The CDR3 has 16 amino acids. With V trimmed by 0 bases and J by 5 bases, 8 bases remained unmatched. The germline V gene encodes CDR1 LGHNT and CDR2 FRNRAP. This chain's CDR3 is CASGLVGTSQRDEQYF. The DNA of the CDR3 is TGTGCTAGTGGTTTGGTCGGGACTAGCCAAAGGGACGAGCAGTACTTC.

This rearrangement joins TRBV7-8 to TRBJ1-3; weak D call: TRBD1 (6 bases). V lost 1 base and J 0 bases, leaving 13 bases between the germline ends. The CDR3 length is 17 residues. Germline CDR1 SGHVS, CDR2 FQNEAQ. For the CDR3, the DNA is TGTGCCAGCAGCTTAGGAGGGGGACGGTTCTCTGGAAACACCATATATTTT. Translating it yields CASSLGGGRFSGNTIYF.

The rearrangement links TRBV5-1 to TRBJ2-1; TRBD2 matches 7 bases. This CDR3 region has 15 residues. Germline CDR1 reads SGHRS; CDR2 reads YFSETQ. Trimming removed 4 bases from V and 3 bases from J; junction bases left unmatched: 7. CDR3 in amino acids: CASSGGTNLYNEQFF. CDR3 DNA: TGCGCCAGCAGCGGCGGGACTAATCTCTACAATGAGCAGTTCTTC.

The rearrangement uses TRBV5-1 and TRBJ1-2, with D tentatively TRBD1 (6 bases). Germline CDR1 SGHRS, CDR2 YFSETQ. Trimming left V 4 bases short and J 0 bases short, with 10 bases between. The CDR3 extends over 14 amino acids. CDR3: CASSTGTANYGYTF. In DNA, the CDR3 is TGCGCCAGCAGCACAGGGACCGCTAACTATGGCTACACCTTC. Filled out from reference TRBV5-1 and TRBJ1-2, the complete variable domain reads KAGVTQTPRYLIKTRGQQVTLSCSPISGHRSVSWYQQTPGQGLQFLFEYFSETQRNKGNFPGRFSGRQFSNSRSEMNVSTLELGDSALYLCASSTGTANYGYTFGSGTRLTVV.

Only one count was recorded for this clone. This chain uses TRBV4-2 with TRBJ1-3; unclear D gene. The CDR3 totals 18 residues. Germline V gives CDR1 LGHNA, CDR2 YNFKEQ. V lost 4 bases to trimming and J lost 0 bases, with 19 bases between them. The CDR3 coding sequence is TGTGCCAGCAGCCCATCCGAAGCATGGGCATCCTCTGGAAACACCATATATTTT. Protein sequence: CASSPSEAWASSGNTIYF.

This clone was seen only a few times. This rearrangement joins TRBV11-1 to TRBJ1-1, with a possible D match to TRBD1 (5 bases). Trimming left V 2 bases short and J 3 bases short, with 7 bases between. The germline CDR1 and CDR2 sequences are SGHAT and FQDESV (reference sequence). The CDR3 spans 13 residues. Here the CDR3 reads CASSLSRDTEAFF. As DNA, the CDR3 is TGTGCCAGCAGCTTAAGCAGGGACACTGAAGCTTTCTTT.

The V gene is TRBV5-1, the J gene TRBJ2-5; D is possibly TRBD2 (6 bases). V lost 2 bases and J lost 5, with 10 bases in between. This CDR3 region has 13 residues. The germline V gene has CDR1 SGHRS and CDR2 YFSETQ. The CDR3 DNA follows: TGCGCCAGCAGCTTCGGCGGGGTGGAGACCCAGTACTTC. Its protein is CASSFGGVETQYF.

The J gene is TRBJ1-2, the V gene TRBV5-6, with 11 bases aligning to TRBD1. This CDR3 spans 14 amino acids. CDR1 is SGHDT, CDR2 YYEEEE, per germline. The ends lost 3 bases at V and 7 bases at J; junction bases unmatched: 5. CDR3 protein: CASSYRDRGFGYTF. CDR3 coding DNA: TGTGCCAGCAGCTACCGGGACAGGGGGTTTGGCTACACCTTC. The variable domain in full, completed from reference TRBV5-6 and TRBJ1-2, reads DAGVTQSPTHLIKTRGQQVTLRCSPKSGHDTVSWYQQALGQGPQFIFQYYEEEERQRGNFPDRFSGHQFPNYSSELNVNALLLGDSALYLCASSYRDRGFGYTFGSGTRLTVV.

The rearrangement joins TRBV15 to TRBJ1-4; 9 bases align to TRBD1. V lost 2 bases to trimming and J lost 5 bases; unmatched junction nucleotides: 3. The CDR3 runs to 15 residues. Germline V lookup: CDR1 LNHNV, CDR2 YYDKDF (reference sequence). The CDR3 loop is CATSRRQGGNEKLFF. DNA for the CDR3: TGTGCCACCAGCAGAAGACAGGGGGGGAATGAAAAACTGTTTTTT. The complete variable domain, with remaining parts taken from reference TRBV15 and TRBJ1-4, reads DAMVIQNPRYQVTQFGKPVTLSCSQTLNHNVMYWYQQKSSQAPKLLFHYYDKDFNNEADTPDNFQSRRPNTSFCFLDIRSPGLGDTAMYLCATSRRQGGNEKLFFGSGTQLSVL.

CDR3 in DNA: TGTGCCAGCAGCTCTTCGGGGGGCAGCTACGAGCAGTACTTC. Its translation is CASSSSGGSYEQYF. The V and J genes are TRBV7-9 and TRBJ2-7; weak D call: TRBD2 (7 bases). The CDR3 extends over 14 amino acids. Germline V gives CDR1 SEHNR, CDR2 FQNEAQ (reference sequence). The germline V and J ends were trimmed by 4 bases and 3 bases, with 13 bases remaining between them. Using reference TRBV7-9 and TRBJ2-7 for the parts outside the CDR3, the full variable domain is DTGVSQNPRHKITKRGQNVTFRCDPISEHNRLYWYRQTLGQGPEFLTYFQNEAQLEKSRLLSDRFSAERPKGSFSTLEIQRTEQGDSAMYLCASSSSGGSYEQYFGPGTRLTVT.

The rearrangement joins TRBV5-1 to TRBJ1-5, with 8 bases aligning to TRBD1. Germline V gene data show CDR1 as SGHRS and CDR2 as YFSETQ. The CDR3 extends over 15 amino acids. V shed 0 bases, J shed 7 bases, and the junction held 6 bases outside the gene matches. DNA for the CDR3: TGCGCCAGCAGCTTGGGGACAGGGTCGGGGCAGCCCCAGCATTTT. This encodes CASSLGTGSGQPQHF.

This chain connects TRBV19 to TRBJ2-7; the D gene is possibly TRBD2 (7 bases). The CDR3 extends over 14 amino acids. Per the germline V gene, CDR1 is LNHDA and CDR2 is SQIVND (reference sequence). V was pared by 3 bases and J by 2 bases, with 11 bases between. The CDR3 protein is CASSIAGATYEQYF. For the CDR3, the DNA is TGTGCCAGTAGTATTGCGGGGGCAACCTACGAGCAGTACTTC.

The chain combines TRBV6-5 with TRBJ1-1; D might be TRBD1 (5 bases). Trimming stripped 6 bases from V and 9 bases from J, with 11 bases between. The germline gives CDR1 MNHEY, CDR2 SVGAGI. This CDR3 region has 11 residues. For the CDR3, the DNA is TGTGCCAGCAGGTTGGGGCCCCAAGCTTTCTTT. This encodes CASRLGPQAFF.

This clone has just one count. V usage is TRBV7-2 and J usage is TRBJ2-7, with 8 bases lining up with TRBD1. After removal of 5 bases from V and 3 bases from J, the junction contained 9 bases not matched to a gene. This CDR3 comprises 15 residues. Germline V CDR1 and CDR2: SGHTA, FQGNSA. CDR3 loop: CASSTRTGFGYEQYF. CDR3 nucleotides: TGTGCCAGCAGCACACGGACAGGGTTTGGCTACGAGCAGTACTTC.

The chain is built from TRBV5-1 and TRBJ2-5; 9 bases are shared with TRBD2. Germline lookup yields CDR1 SGHRS and CDR2 YFSETQ. The ends lost 2 bases at V and 3 bases at J; junction bases unmatched: 2. The CDR3 consists of 14 residues. The CDR3 sequence is CASSLSSGKETQYF. The CDR3 DNA sequence: TGCGCCAGCAGCTTATCTAGCGGGAAAGAGACCCAGTACTTC.

The V call is TRBV9, the J call TRBJ2-1; TRBD2 matches at 7 bases. Germline V CDR1 and CDR2: SGDLS, YYNGEE. J gave up 2 bases and V 5 bases, and 7 bases lay outside the gene matches. This CDR3 region has 15 residues. The CDR3 is CASSASGIPYNEQFF. The CDR3 DNA is TGTGCCAGCAGTGCAAGCGGGATTCCCTACAATGAGCAGTTCTTC.

This chain links TRBV30 with TRBJ1-1; TRBD1 matches 10 bases. V gave up 1 base and J gave up 0 bases; unmatched junction bases: 5. Germline V gene lookup returns CDR1 GTSNPN and CDR2 SVGIG (reference sequence). This CDR3 contains 16 residues. The CDR3, as DNA: TGTGCCTGGAGTGGAGACAGGGGGCACGTGAACACTGAAGCTTTCTTT. Its translation is CAWSGDRGHVNTEAFF.

The rearrangement joins TRBV25-1 to TRBJ1-1, with D hard to call. The V gene lost 5 bases and the J gene lost 1 base, with 8 bases spanning the gap. This CDR3 is built from 13 residues. Germline V gives CDR1 MGHDK, CDR2 SYGVNS. The CDR3 reads CASSIQENTEAFF. CDR3 sequence (DNA): TGTGCCAGCAGTATTCAGGAGAACACTGAAGCTTTCTTT.

This clone was observed a handful of times. This sequence joins TRBV6-1 and TRBJ2-7; a weak D match, TRBD1 (5 bases). The CDR3 loop spans 13 amino acids. CDR1 MNHNS and CDR2 SASEGT come from the germline V gene. Trimming stripped 7 bases from V and 6 bases from J, with 16 bases between. The CDR3 sequence is CASTMAGKGEQYF. CDR3 nucleotides: TGTGCCAGCACCATGGCAGGGAAAGGCGAGCAGTACTTC.

The rearrangement uses TRBV6-1 and TRBJ2-3; TRBD2 matches 9 bases. Germline V gene sequence: CDR1 MNHNS, CDR2 SASEGT. J gave up 0 bases and V 1 base, and 5 bases lay outside the gene matches. The CDR3 covers 17 residues. DNA for the CDR3: TGTGCCAGCAGTGAAGAGATTGCGGGGGGGAGCACAGATACGCAGTATTTT. Translation: CASSEEIAGGSTDTQYF.

This clone appeared a single time. The chain has TRBV4-3 and TRBJ2-7; 9 bases match TRBD1. After removal of 3 bases from V and 2 bases from J, the junction contained 5 bases not matched to a gene. Looked up from germline, CDR1 is LGHNA and CDR2 is YSLEER. The CDR3 loop spans 15 amino acids. The DNA of the CDR3 is TGCGCCAGCAGCCAGACGACAGGGGGGGCCTACGAGCAGTACTTC. Protein: CASSQTTGGAYEQYF.